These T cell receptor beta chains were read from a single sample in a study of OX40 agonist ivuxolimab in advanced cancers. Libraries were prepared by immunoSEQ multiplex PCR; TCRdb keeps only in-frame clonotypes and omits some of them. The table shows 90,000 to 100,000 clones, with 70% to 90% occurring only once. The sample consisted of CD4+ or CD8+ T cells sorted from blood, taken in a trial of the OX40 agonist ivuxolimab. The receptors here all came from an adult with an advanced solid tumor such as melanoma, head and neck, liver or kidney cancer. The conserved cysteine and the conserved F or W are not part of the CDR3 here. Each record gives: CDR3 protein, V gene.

CDR3: ASSWGRDTEAF; V: TRBV5-6
CDR3: ASRETRSNTGELF; V: TRBV6-6
CDR3: ASSLATLSNEKLF; V: TRBV28
CDR3: ASSPLSAGVAYEQY; V: TRBV7-9
CDR3: ASSPRTPFDGYT; V: TRBV7-2
CDR3: ASRIRGDTGELF; V: TRBV5-1
CDR3: ASSKGFRTGELF; V: TRBV21-1
CDR3: SVGTGYEQY; V: TRBV29-1
CDR3: ASSESTAYSNQPQH; V: TRBV6-1
CDR3: ASSLQGARETQY; V: TRBV11-2
CDR3: AISRANEQF; V: TRBV6-6
CDR3: ASSPGQSTDTQY; V: TRBV7-2
CDR3: ASSERTYGYT; V: TRBV2
CDR3: ASSLGHNTEAF; V: TRBV5-1
CDR3: AWDTGLNTGELF; V: TRBV30
CDR3: ASSFLRRGGGLEKLF; V: TRBV7-9
CDR3: ASSLGTVFYEQY; V: TRBV5-6
CDR3: AWRRTGEGGYT; V: TRBV30
CDR3: ASSLSSNSGNTIY; V: TRBV5-5
CDR3: ASSQDRGGMNTEAF; V: TRBV4-3
CDR3: ASSYRVEDNEQF; V: TRBV28
CDR3: ASSRTSFEQF; V: TRBV6-5
CDR3: ASSQALSNEKLF; V: TRBV4-3
CDR3: ASSQARSPEELF; V: TRBV4-2
CDR3: ASSSGQVPREQY; V: TRBV28
CDR3: AWSQGVSGELF; V: TRBV30
CDR3: ASSVAHATNEKLF; V: TRBV9
CDR3: ASSLANLGAGETQY; V: TRBV5-1
CDR3: ASSLLGALNTEAF; V: TRBV28
CDR3: ASSPGWETQY; V: TRBV19
CDR3: ASSQQARTRNEQY; V: TRBV4-3
CDR3: ASRPTGNTEAF; V: TRBV6-1
CDR3: ASRPGRSFSNQPQH; V: TRBV28
CDR3: ASSRDLYQETQY; V: TRBV4-2
CDR3: ASSPGFDNSPLH; V: TRBV11-2
CDR3: ASSPPRMNTEAF; V: TRBV6-5
CDR3: ASSPTTGGVNTEAF; V: TRBV18
CDR3: ASAVPSTDTQY; V: TRBV6-1
CDR3: ASSFILGHKSPLH; V: TRBV7-2
CDR3: ASSSRINQPQH; V: TRBV19